The sequence of this T cell receptor (beta chain) was determined in a study of CD8 T cells in Susac syndrome. Findings and limits, study-wide: The Susac syndrome CD4+ T cell repertoires displayed no clonal expansion.

The RNA input was 0.5 to 1 ug, and it was reverse transcribed with random hexamers. The immunoSEQ assay covered 54 Vbeta and 13 Jbeta segments for CDR3. Each CDR3 protein gets one entry after TCRdb re-called the immunoSEQ multiplex PCR reads with MiXCR. This sample has approximately 160,000 distinct CDR3 sequences, with around 96% found just once. A remark on this clonotype: Its antigen is unidentified.

V shed 5 bases and J 5 bases; nucleotides not matched to a gene: 10. The CDR3 totals 15 residues. CDR1 is SQVTM and CDR2 is ANQGSEA in the germline V gene. The TCR originated in a human donor with Susac syndrome. Sequenced sample: CD4+ T cells from PBMCs. This chain connects TRBV29-1 to TRBJ2-1, with 9 positions matching TRBD1. The CDR3, as DNA: TGCAGCGTTCATCTCCTTAACAGGGGGCACAATGAGCAGTTCTTC. Translating it yields CSVHLLNRGHNEQFF.